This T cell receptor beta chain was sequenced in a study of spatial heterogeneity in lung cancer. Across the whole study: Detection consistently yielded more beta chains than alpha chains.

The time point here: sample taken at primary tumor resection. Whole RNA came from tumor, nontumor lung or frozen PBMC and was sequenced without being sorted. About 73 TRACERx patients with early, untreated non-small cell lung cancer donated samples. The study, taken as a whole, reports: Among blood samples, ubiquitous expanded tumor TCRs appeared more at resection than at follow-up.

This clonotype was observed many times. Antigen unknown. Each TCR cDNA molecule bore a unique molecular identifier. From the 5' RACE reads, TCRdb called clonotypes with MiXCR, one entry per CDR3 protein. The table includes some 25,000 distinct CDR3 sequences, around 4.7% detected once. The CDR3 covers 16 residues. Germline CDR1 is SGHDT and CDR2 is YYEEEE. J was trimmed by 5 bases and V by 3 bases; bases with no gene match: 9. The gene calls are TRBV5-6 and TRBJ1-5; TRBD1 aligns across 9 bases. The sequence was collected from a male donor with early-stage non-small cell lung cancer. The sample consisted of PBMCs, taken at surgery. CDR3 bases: TGTGCCAGCAGCTACTCCGGGACAGGGCTTTATCAGCCCCAGCATTTT. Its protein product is CASSYSGTGLYQPQHF.